This T cell receptor beta chain is from a study of PD-1 blockade in classical Hodgkin lymphoma. Study results and limitations: What caused the repertoire differences, perhaps disease activity or prior therapy, remains undefined. Newly diagnosed patients had baseline TCR diversity that was reportedly lower than that of healthy donors.

Time point of the sample: newly diagnosed, previously untreated cHL patient sample. Magnetic negative selection served to purify CD4+ T cells out of PBMCs that had been thawed. PBMCs from patients with newly diagnosed, untreated classical Hodgkin lymphoma served as a comparison group for the relapsed/refractory trial patients. On this clone itself: Its matching antigen is unknown.

Measured with immunoSEQ multiplex PCR; TCRdb has only the in-frame clones, and not every one. This table has tens of thousands of clones, about 88% appearing once. This CDR3 comprises 13 residues. V dropped 3 bases and J dropped 2 bases, with 4 bases sitting between them. Germline lookup yields CDR1 MDHEN and CDR2 SYDVKM. V and J are TRBV28 and TRBJ2-2; D is uncertain. The origin of this receptor is a human donor with classical Hodgkin lymphoma. The source material was CD4+ T cells from blood. CDR3 DNA sequence: TGTGCCAGCAGTTTTGCCAACACCGGGGAGCTGTTTTTT. It specifies CASSFANTGELFF.